These 18 T cell receptor beta chains were sequenced from one sample in a study of OX40 agonist ivuxolimab in advanced cancers. This table comes from immunoSEQ multiplex PCR, and its TCRdb copy is limited to in-frame clones, with some not included. The sample holds roughly 65,000 clones, around 90% seen once. This specimen consisted of CD4+ or CD8+ T cells sorted from blood, obtained in a trial of the OX40 agonist ivuxolimab. These TCRs come from an adult with an advanced solid tumor such as melanoma, head and neck, liver or kidney cancer.

This clone appeared a few times. This chain uses TRBV19 with TRBJ2-3, with TRBD1 matching over 8 bases. The CDR3 runs to 13 residues. V lost 7 bases to trimming and J lost 6 bases; unmatched junction nucleotides: 6. Germline-derived CDR1 and CDR2 are LNHDA and SQIVND (reference sequence). CDR3 nucleotide sequence: TGTGCCAGTACCCGGGACAGGCTGGATACGCAGTATTTT. Its protein is CASTRDRLDTQYF.

This chain connects TRBV5-6 to TRBJ1-6; no definite D call. The germline gives CDR1 SGHDT, CDR2 YYEEEE. The CDR3 length is 14 residues. V lost 0 bases and J 8 bases, leaving 9 bases between the germline ends. DNA for the CDR3: TGTGCCAGCAGCTTGGCCCTGGGAGATTCACCCCTCCACTTT. Translated, it gives CASSLALGDSPLHF. The complete variable domain, with remaining parts taken from reference TRBV5-6 and TRBJ1-6, reads DAGVTQSPTHLIKTRGQQVTLRCSPKSGHDTVSWYQQALGQGPQFIFQYYEEEERQRGNFPDRFSGHQFPNYSSELNVNALLLGDSALYLCASSLALGDSPLHFGNGTRLTVT.

The chain couples TRBV19 to TRBJ1-5; TRBD1 might be the D (6 bases). Germline CDR1 and CDR2: LNHDA and SQIVND (reference sequence). This CDR3 is built from 14 residues. Deletions cut 2 bases from V and 10 bases from J, with 15 bases between. This chain's CDR3 is CASSIQGPDDPQHF. CDR3 bases: TGTGCCAGTAGTATACAGGGGCCGGATGATCCCCAGCATTTT.

This chain connects TRBV2 to TRBJ1-1; the D is unclear. The ends were cut back, 6 bases at V and 4 bases at J, with 9 bases in the middle. The germline gives CDR1 SNHLY, CDR2 FYNNEI. The CDR3 contains 12 residues. DNA of the CDR3: TGTGCCAGCAGGGGCTTTGGCACTGAAGCTTTCTTT. This translates into CASRGFGTEAFF.

The genes are TRBV6-6 and TRBJ1-2; maybe TRBD1 (5 bases). Germline V gives CDR1 MNHNY, CDR2 SVGAGI (reference sequence). The CDR3 covers 15 residues. Trimming removed 6 bases at V and 3 bases at J, with 17 bases between. The CDR3 nucleotides read TGTGCCAGCAGCAATCCCGGTGGGACTCACTATGGCTACACCTTC. Encoded protein: CASSNPGGTHYGYTF.

V gene TRBV18 combines with J gene TRBJ2-7; D perhaps matches TRBD2 (6 bases). The CDR3 runs 15 residues. Germline V gene sequence: CDR1 KGHSH, CDR2 LQKENI. V lost 0 bases and J 9 bases, leaving 18 bases between the germline ends. CDR3 sequence: CASSPPSGLTSSQYF. The DNA for the CDR3 is TGTGCCAGCTCACCACCGTCGGGACTGACCTCTTCGCAGTACTTC.

V and J are TRBV6-1 and TRBJ2-1, with TRBD2 identical over 15 bases. V gave up 1 base and J gave up 0 bases; unmatched junction bases: 13. In germline, CDR1 is MNHNS, CDR2 SASEGT. The CDR3 contains 22 residues. The CDR3 DNA follows: TGTGCCAGCAGTGAAGTGTTCCCGGGACTAGCGGGAGGTACCAGCTCCTACAATGAGCAGTTCTTC. It codes for CASSEVFPGLAGGTSSYNEQFF.

V usage is TRBV11-3 and J usage is TRBJ2-7; the D gene could be TRBD1 or TRBD2 (5 bases each). CDR1 is SGHNT and CDR2 is YENEEA in the germline V gene. The V gene lost 0 bases and the J gene lost 2 bases, with 11 bases spanning the gap. The CDR3 runs 15 residues. In DNA, the CDR3 is TGTGCCAGCAGCTTAGAGTGGGACGGACCCTACGAGCAGTACTTC. Protein product: CASSLEWDGPYEQYF.

This chain connects TRBV5-4 to TRBJ2-3, with 11 bases lining up with TRBD2. The germline CDR1 and CDR2 sequences are SGHNT and YYREEE (reference sequence). The CDR3 loop spans 16 amino acids. V lost 7 bases to trimming and J lost 4 bases; unmatched junction nucleotides: 11. The CDR3 loop is CASSNVLAGGSDTQYF. The CDR3 DNA reads as TGTGCCAGCTCCAACGTCCTAGCGGGAGGATCAGATACGCAGTATTTT.

J is TRBJ1-2 and V is TRBV6-5, with 7 bases fitting TRBD1. J lost 4 bases, V lost 5 bases, and 7 bases had no gene match. In germline, CDR1 is MNHEY, CDR2 SVGAGI. The CDR3 is 14 residues long. This CDR3 is CASSRQGGPYGYTF. CDR3 in DNA: TGTGCCAGCAGTCGACAGGGAGGTCCCTATGGCTACACCTTC.

V is TRBV2 and J is TRBJ2-1; TRBD2 might be the D (6 bases). CDR1 is SNHLY, CDR2 FYNNEI, per germline. Trimming stripped 5 bases from V and 9 bases from J, with 14 bases between. CDR3 length: 13 amino acids. CDR3 in DNA: TGTGCCAGCAGTCCGGGACTCCCAACTGAGCAGTTCTTC. It encodes CASSPGLPTEQFF.

This clone was recorded only once. The chain combines TRBV7-8 with TRBJ2-7, with no clear D. CDR1 is SGHVS and CDR2 is FQNEAQ in the germline V gene. The CDR3 sequence is 14 residues long. Between the trimmed V and J ends, which lost 2 bases and 3 bases, there was a span of 11 bases. This CDR3 is CASSLKGNGYEQYF. As DNA, the CDR3 is TGTGCCAGCAGCTTAAAAGGGAATGGCTACGAGCAGTACTTC.

Comment on this clone: Other DNA sequences in the same sample also yield this CDR3. This chain links TRBV5-1 with TRBJ2-1; the match to TRBD2 covers 9 bases. The CDR3 contains 15 residues. Germline V lookup: CDR1 SGHRS, CDR2 YFSETQ. Trimming at V came to 2 bases and at J to 1 base, leaving 1 base not matched to a gene. CDR3 nucleotide sequence: TGCGCCAGCAGCTTCCTAGCGGGGTCCTACAATGAGCAGTTCTTC. It codes for CASSFLAGSYNEQFF.

This chain links TRBV19 with TRBJ2-1; D is unclear. Germline V lookup: CDR1 LNHDA, CDR2 SQIVND (reference sequence). Trimming stripped 6 bases from V and 0 bases from J, with 12 bases between. The CDR3 loop spans 15 amino acids. The CDR3 DNA is TGTGCCAGTAGACTCCACCGGAGCTCCTACAATGAGCAGTTCTTC. Its translation is CASRLHRSSYNEQFF.

This chain joins TRBV29-1 and TRBJ2-1, with TRBD1 matching 9 bases. The CDR3 contains 15 residues. Looked up from germline, CDR1 is SQVTM and CDR2 is ANQGSEA. Trimming cost V 7 bases and J 0 bases; bases outside gene matches: 7. The CDR3 sequence is CSARQGVTSYNEQFF. CDR3 sequence (DNA): TGCAGCGCTAGACAGGGGGTAACCTCCTACAATGAGCAGTTCTTC.

The J gene is TRBJ1-2, the V gene TRBV27; 7 bases map to TRBD1. The J segment lost 4 bases and the V segment lost 6 bases, leaving 20 bases of the junction unmatched. The CDR3 has 18 residues. Germline-derived CDR1 and CDR2 are MNHEY and SMNVEV (reference sequence). The DNA of the CDR3 is TGTGCCAGCAGATCCCACTCCGACAGGGCTCTCCCTATCTATGGCTACACCTTC. It is translated as CASRSHSDRALPIYGYTF.

This sequence joins TRBV15 and TRBJ2-1; D is undetermined. The germline CDR1 and CDR2 sequences are LNHNV and YYDKDF (reference sequence). Deletions cut 1 base from V and 2 bases from J, with 9 bases between. The CDR3 covers 15 residues. DNA of the CDR3: TGTGCCACCAGCAGAGGTGGGCGAACCTACAATGAGCAGTTCTTC. The encoded protein is CATSRGGRTYNEQFF. The whole variable domain, filled in from reference TRBV15 and TRBJ2-1, reads DAMVIQNPRYQVTQFGKPVTLSCSQTLNHNVMYWYQQKSSQAPKLLFHYYDKDFNNEADTPDNFQSRRPNTSFCFLDIRSPGLGDTAMYLCATSRGGRTYNEQFFGPGTRLTVL.

This rearrangement joins TRBV5-1 to TRBJ2-1; 13 bases are shared with TRBD2. CDR1 is SGHRS, CDR2 YFSETQ, per germline. The CDR3 is made up of 15 amino acids. The trim removed 4 bases at V and 5 bases at J, leaving 3 bases unmatched. The CDR3 nucleotides are TGCGCCAGCAGCCTGGGACTAGCGGGGAACAATGAGCAGTTCTTC. Translation gives CASSLGLAGNNEQFF. Full variable domain (outside the CDR3, taken from reference TRBV5-1 and TRBJ2-1): KAGVTQTPRYLIKTRGQQVTLSCSPISGHRSVSWYQQTPGQGLQFLFEYFSETQRNKGNFPGRFSGRQFSNSRSEMNVSTLELGDSALYLCASSLGLAGNNEQFFGPGTRLTVL.